This T cell receptor beta chain was recovered during a study of human T cells and chemical hapten exposure. TCRdb fed the RACE reads into MiXCR, producing one record per CDR3 protein. Seen here are more than 65,000 distinct CDR3 sequences, around 10% observed once, and the top ten hold about 1.4%. This clonotype has a count of ten or more. Time point denoted: patch test 1, 2 weeks after DPC sensitization. Treatment reported: therapeutic diphenylcyclopropenone sensitization with weekly scalp DPC. Patients had alopecia, were aged 18 to 70, and were not pregnant. The TCR sequence derives from a woman in her forties or fifties with alopecia areata. Some clones in this sample may be carry-over from other donors' samples. The sample consisted of whole blood, taken in connection with sensitization to the hapten diphenylcyclopropenone (DPC).

The chain's CDR3 is CASSRGSYEQYF. The CDR3 bases are TGTGCCAGCAGCCGCGGCTCCTACGAGCAGTACTTC. This chain joins TRBV2 and TRBJ2-7; D ambiguous. Trimming left V 6 bases short and J 0 bases short, with 6 bases between. The CDR3 totals 12 residues. Germline values: CDR1 SNHLY, CDR2 FYNNEI.